This T cell receptor beta chain was retrieved from a study of PD-L1 blockade in urothelial cancer. Study summary: About 90% of the roughly 29 patients were men who had bladder-origin urothelial cancer. Individuals in the cohort had been given 0 to 3 earlier chemotherapy regimens. Blood analyses occurred 3 weeks (second dose) and 6 weeks post treatment start.

In germline, CDR1 is GTSNPN, CDR2 SVGIG (reference sequence). V lost 2 bases, J lost 3 bases, and 4 bases stayed unmatched. The CDR3 spans 15 residues. TCRdb keeps only in-frame clones here, not all; method: immunoSEQ multiplex PCR. In the table there are about 80,000 clones, 87% of which are singletons. As concerns this clone: What it recognizes is unknown.

Study-level points and caveats: Survival was better when pretreatment blood TCR clonality fell below the median.

This sequence joins TRBV30 and TRBJ2-3; 11 bases are shared with TRBD2. Sequenced here: PBMCs, sampled around atezolizumab (anti-PD-L1) treatment. The TCR was taken from a woman in her 70s with urothelial cancer. CDR3 sequence (DNA): TGTGCCTGGAGTTTACTAGCGGGAGTGACAGATACGCAGTATTTT. Residues: CAWSLLAGVTDTQYF.